This TCR beta chain came from a study of human T cells and chemical hapten exposure. Study-wide results and limits: PT1 expanded TCR counts and patch test score were linked, and their correlation was positive.

A single record per CDR3 protein comes from TCRdb applying MiXCR to the RACE reads. The table lists approximately 72,000 distinct CDR3 sequences, 11% of them singletons. V shed 5 bases and J 0 bases; nucleotides not matched to a gene: 11. The CDR3 is 18 residues long. Time point in this sample: patch test 3, about 24 weeks after DPC sensitization. Indicated treatment: therapeutic diphenylcyclopropenone sensitization with weekly scalp DPC. In its sample, this clonotype was seen many times. Its specificity is unknown. The genes are TRBV12-3 or TRBV12-4 and TRBJ2-1, with TRBD1 identical over 9 bases. The source material was whole blood, sampled in connection with sensitization to the hapten diphenylcyclopropenone (DPC). This sequence was found in a woman between 45 and 65 years old with alopecia areata. Some clones in this sample may be carry-over from other donors' samples. CDR3: CASSPGQGSPSSYNEQFF. The CDR3 DNA reads as TGTGCCAGCAGTCCGGGACAGGGCTCCCCTAGCTCCTACAATGAGCAGTTCTTC.